This TCR beta chain was sequenced for a study of T cell changes during pregnancy in multiple sclerosis. The assay was immunoSEQ multiplex PCR, and TCRdb's table has in-frame clones only and misses some. The table lists 20,000 to 25,000 clones, approximately 86% of them singletons. CDR1 LNHDA and CDR2 SQIVND come from the germline V gene (reference sequence). The length of the CDR3 is 13 residues. The V segment lost 3 bases and the J segment 6 bases; nucleotides outside the gene matches: 4. The TCR originated in a female donor in good health, enrolled as a control in a pregnancy study. The chain recombines TRBV19 with TRBJ1-1; the match to TRBD1 covers 7 bases. The specimen was CD4+ T cells from peripheral blood mononuclear cells, collected in the first trimester of pregnancy. The CDR3 DNA reads TGTGCCAGTAGTATTGTCCAGGGGGCTGAAGCTTTCTTT. Translation gives CASSIVQGAEAFF.